This TCR beta chain derives from a study of blood T cell repertoires in COVID-19. Overall study: From the United States, Italy and Spain came samples of acute and convalescent COVID-19. T cells, B-cell-depleted T cells, or PBMCs provided the cDNA or gDNA that served as material.

In the source study's methods: Reference gene primer amplification yielded estimated nucleated cell counts. Some clones are missing from TCRdb's copy, which holds only in-frame ones; the method was immunoSEQ multiplex PCR. The V and J calls and clone size were taken over from that table, and D and trimming were inferred from the DNA. The sample includes about 220,000 clones, approximately 77% of them seen just once. This clone was observed once. Germline values: CDR1 LNHDA, CDR2 SQIVND (reference sequence). The CDR3 has 14 residues. V gave up 0 bases and J gave up 5 bases; unmatched junction bases: 3.

J is TRBJ1-1 and V is TRBV19, with 7 bases identical to TRBD1. This TCR came from a woman older than 75 with acute or convalescent COVID-19. The sequenced material came from peripheral blood. CDR3 protein: CASSIEQGRTEAFF. CDR3 nucleotides: TGTGCCAGTAGTATAGAACAGGGGAGGACTGAAGCTTTCTTT.